This T cell receptor beta chain was obtained from a study of beta chain features in type 1 diabetes. Study at large: The study found patients and healthy donors alike in age, gender and cell yields. The study's findings and limits: Comparison showed that naive, central memory and Treg TCRB repertoires appeared more similar among patients than among healthy donors.

This clone was observed a handful of times. The antigen is undetermined. V shed 2 bases and J shed 1 base, with 14 bases lying between them. This CDR3 spans 16 amino acids. CDR1 is SGHVS, CDR2 FQNEAQ, per germline. CD4+ naive, central memory, regulatory and stem cell-like memory subsets were isolated by sorting on CD45RO/CCR7/CD25/CD127/CD95/CD27. All of the sorted populations showed purity greater than 98%. Sequenced material consisted of expressed TCRB transcripts (all of the isolated RNA was reverse transcribed). Method: immunoSEQ multiplex PCR; TCRdb's copy keeps in-frame clones and lacks some. The repertoire has around 500,000 clones, around 10% of them found once; the top ten carry 0.046%.

The chain recombines TRBV7-8 with TRBJ1-2; D unclear. The specimen was naive CD4+ T cells from blood. This clonotype originated in a woman between 18 and 29 years old in good health. This CDR3 is CASSLPRTRNNYGYTF. The CDR3 DNA reads TGTGCCAGCAGCTTACCCCGCACACGGAATAACTATGGCTACACCTTC.